Presented here are 27 T cell receptor beta chains from one specimen sequenced in a study of human T cells and chemical hapten exposure (dated by TCRdb to about 2021). Receptor libraries were prepared by RACE. Sequenced on a NextSeq 500. Using fastp trimming at Q25 and MiXCR clonotype assembly, TCRdb reanalyzed the public sequencing data and kept in-frame beta chains. Merged by CDR3 protein, the rows form single entries marked with the most common genes and DNA. The sample profile shows 380,000 or so distinct CDR3 sequences; roughly 6% of them were found once. Around 8.6% of the sample goes to the ten largest clones. The time point label of this sample denotes: pre-sensitization, week 0. According to the study, the label for this sample's treatment or condition signals: therapeutic diphenylcyclopropenone sensitization with weekly scalp DPC. This specimen was whole blood, taken in connection with sensitization to the hapten diphenylcyclopropenone (DPC). Receptor source: a woman aged 18-30 years with alopecia areata. Some clones in this sample may be carry-over from other donors' samples.

The chain links TRBV2 to TRBJ2-7; a possible D gene is TRBD1 (5 bases). Trimming took off 2 bases at V and 2 bases at J, with 10 bases between the two ends. This CDR3 has 14 residues. CDR1 SNHLY and CDR2 FYNNEI come from the germline V gene. This CDR3 is CASSEWGQTYEQYF. The CDR3 region has the DNA TGTGCCAGCAGTGAATGGGGCCAAACCTACGAGCAGTACTTC.

This clonotype appeared many times. V usage is TRBV20-1 and J usage is TRBJ2-3, with 10 bases lining up with TRBD1. The CDR3 is 16 amino acids. Germline CDR1 DFQATT, CDR2 SNEGSKA (reference sequence). V dropped 5 bases and J dropped 5; count of bases not matched to a gene: 13. The CDR3 region has the DNA TGCAGTGCTGACCTGGGACAGGGGAATAGTGGAGATACGCAGTATTTT. Amino acids: CSADLGQGNSGDTQYF.

The chain uses TRBV12-3 or TRBV12-4 and TRBJ2-5, with 9 bases that match TRBD1. J was trimmed by 4 bases and V by 5 bases; bases with no gene match: 8. The CDR3 sequence is 15 residues long. CDR3 sequence reads: CASSPRDRAGETQYF. The CDR3 coding sequence is TGTGCCAGCAGTCCCCGGGACAGGGCTGGAGAGACCCAGTACTTC.

This clonotype was detected many times. The V gene is TRBV5-1, the J gene TRBJ2-3, with 13 bases aligning to TRBD2. This CDR3 spans 15 amino acids. V shed 3 bases and J 8 bases; nucleotides not matched to a gene: 6. Per germline, CDR1 SGHRS and CDR2 YFSETQ. CDR3: CASSSTSGGDRTQYF. CDR3 DNA sequence: TGCGCCAGCAGCTCAACTAGCGGGGGGGACCGTACGCAGTATTTT.

Many counts were recorded for this clonotype. V and J are TRBV2 and TRBJ2-3, with D perhaps TRBD1 (6 bases). Germline lookup yields CDR1 SNHLY and CDR2 FYNNEI. V lost 7 bases to trimming and J lost 0 bases, with 14 bases between them. The CDR3 spans 15 residues. This CDR3 is CASKRTVRSTDTQYF. The CDR3 region has the DNA TGTGCCAGCAAAAGGACAGTCCGTAGCACAGATACGCAGTATTTT.

This clonotype appeared a few times. The rearrangement uses TRBV28 and TRBJ1-4; D gene uncertain. CDR1 MDHEN and CDR2 SYDVKM come from the germline V gene. With 2 bases removed from V and 8 bases from J, the gap between germline ends came to 12 bases. There are 14 residues in the CDR3. The CDR3 here is CASSLGIGEEKLFF. CDR3 coding DNA: TGTGCCAGCAGTTTAGGCATAGGAGAGGAAAAACTGTTTTTT. The variable domain in full, completed from reference TRBV28 and TRBJ1-4, reads DVKVTQSSRYLVKRTGEKVFLECVQDMDHENMFWYRQDPGLGLRLIYFSYDVKMKEKGDIPEGYSVSREKKERFSLILESASTNQTSMYLCASSLGIGEEKLFFGSGTQLSVL.

The chain links TRBV6-2 or TRBV6-3 to TRBJ2-5; D unclear. Trimming removed 2 bases from V and 3 bases from J, with 19 bases in between. The CDR3 covers 17 residues. Germline CDR1 reads MNHEY; CDR2 reads SVGEGT. CDR3 sequence (DNA): TGTGCCAGCAGTTACATTGGCCCACACGGGTGGGAAGAGACCCAGTACTTC. Encoded protein: CASSYIGPHGWEETQYF.

This clonotype has only a few counts. The genes are TRBV29-1 and TRBJ1-2; 11 nucleotides agree with TRBD1. This CDR3 contains 14 residues. Germline CDR1 is SQVTM and CDR2 is ANQGSEA. Losses at the gene ends were 5 bases for V and 3 bases for J; bases not matched to a gene: 5. The CDR3 coding sequence is TGCAGCGTTCGAGGACAGGGGGCGGACTATGGCTACACCTTC. Translating it yields CSVRGQGADYGYTF.

This clonotype was counted a few times. The chain links TRBV4-3 to TRBJ2-4; no firm D call. Trimming removed 0 bases at V and 0 bases at J, with 9 bases between. The CDR3 is 16 amino acids. Per germline, CDR1 LGHNA and CDR2 YSLEER. This chain's CDR3 is CASSQDPALAKNIQYF. In DNA form, the CDR3 reads TGCGCCAGCAGCCAAGATCCGGCCCTAGCCAAAAACATTCAGTACTTC.

Only a few counts were recorded for this clonotype. This chain uses TRBV20-1 with TRBJ2-7; 8 bases agree with TRBD2. CDR3 length: 13 amino acids. With V trimmed by 3 bases and J by 7 bases, 8 bases remained unmatched. Per germline, CDR1 DFQATT and CDR2 SNEGSKA (reference sequence). CDR3 protein: CSARVPLAGEQYF. In DNA form, the CDR3 reads TGCAGTGCTAGGGTACCCCTAGCGGGTGAGCAGTACTTC.

Only a few counts were recorded for this clonotype. V gene TRBV5-1 combines with J gene TRBJ1-1, with D possibly being TRBD1 (6 bases). The V end lost 1 base, the J end lost 4 bases, and 17 bases lay between the germline ends. The germline CDR1 and CDR2 sequences are SGHRS and YFSETQ. The CDR3 is 16 amino acids. The CDR3 loop is CASSLLAGQGGTEAFF. The CDR3 DNA sequence: TGCGCCAGCAGCTTGTTGGCGGGCCAAGGGGGCACTGAAGCTTTCTTT. The full variable domain, completed using reference TRBV5-1 and TRBJ1-1, is KAGVTQTPRYLIKTRGQQVTLSCSPISGHRSVSWYQQTPGQGLQFLFEYFSETQRNKGNFPGRFSGRQFSNSRSEMNVSTLELGDSALYLCASSLLAGQGGTEAFFGQGTRLTVV.

The chain recombines TRBV7-2 with TRBJ2-3; D is possibly TRBD1 or TRBD2 (6 bases each). Trimming removed 3 bases from V and 2 bases from J, with 12 bases in between. Germline CDR1 is SGHTA and CDR2 is FQGNSA. The CDR3 length is 15 residues. CDR3 DNA sequence: TGTGCCAGCAGCTTGGGGGGCTGGGTCACAGATACGCAGTATTTT. This translates into CASSLGGWVTDTQYF.

The CDR3 loop reads CAISDGGPNTEAFF. The CDR3 DNA sequence: TGTGCCATCAGTGATGGGGGACCGAACACTGAAGCTTTCTTT. This chain links TRBV10-3 with TRBJ1-1; D possibly corresponds to TRBD1 (5 bases). Trimming left V 3 bases short and J 1 base short, with 9 bases between. The CDR3 sequence is 14 residues long. The V gene's germline CDR1 is ENHRY and CDR2 SYGVKD.

Concerning this clonotype: The CDR3 ends on some other residue instead of the conserved phenylalanine or tryptophan, so this is likely a read error. This sequence joins TRBV4-3 and TRBJ1-3; D ambiguous. The V gene lost 0 bases and the J gene lost 0 bases, with 9 bases spanning the gap. The CDR3 is made up of 16 amino acids. Looked up from germline, CDR1 is LGHNA and CDR2 is YSLEER. CDR3 residues: CASSQDHRVSGNTIYL. CDR3 coding DNA: TGCGCCAGCAGCCAAGATCACCGGGTCTCTGGAAACACCATATATCTT.

This clonotype came up many times. The J gene is TRBJ1-3, the V gene TRBV29-1; perhaps TRBD1 as D (5 bases). Looked up from germline, CDR1 is SQVTM and CDR2 is ANQGSEA. V was pared by 5 bases and J by 2 bases, with 16 bases between. The length of the CDR3 is 15 residues. As DNA, the CDR3 is TGCAGCGTTCTCGGGGCCTTTGGGGCTGGAAACACCATATATTTT. This codes for CSVLGAFGAGNTIYF.

The sample holds many counts of this clonotype. The chain combines TRBV4-2 with TRBJ1-3, with D hard to call. The germline V gene has CDR1 LGHNA and CDR2 YNFKEQ. V was cut by 0 bases and J by 0 bases, with 9 bases left in between. The CDR3 sequence is 16 residues long. The CDR3 bases are TGTGCCAGCAGCCAAGATACCGTACGCTCTGGAAACACCATATATTTT. This translates into CASSQDTVRSGNTIYF.

The table lists this clonotype with many counts. The chain recombines TRBV7-8 with TRBJ2-3, with 9 bases matching TRBD2. The CDR3 extends over 18 amino acids. Trimming removed 2 bases from V and 0 bases from J; junction bases left unmatched: 9. Germline V gives CDR1 SGHVS, CDR2 FQNEAQ. The CDR3, as DNA: TGTGCCAGCAGCTTAATGTGGCTAGCGGGGACTAGCACAGATACGCAGTATTTT. Protein product: CASSLMWLAGTSTDTQYF. Full variable domain (outside the CDR3, taken from reference TRBV7-8 and TRBJ2-3): GAGVSQSPRYKVAKRGQDVALRCDPISGHVSLFWYQQALGQGPEFLTYFQNEAQLDKSGLPSDRFFAERPEGSVSTLKIQRTQQEDSAVYLCASSLMWLAGTSTDTQYFGPGTRLTVL.

V gene TRBV12-5 combines with J gene TRBJ1-5; D is perhaps TRBD1 (6 bases). Germline V gene lookup returns CDR1 LGHNT and CDR2 FRNRAP. The ends were cut back, 5 bases at V and 6 bases at J, with 14 bases in the middle. CDR3 length equals 14 residues. Here the CDR3 reads CASGTGFTGQPQHF. The CDR3 nucleotides read TGTGCTAGTGGTACAGGGTTTACGGGTCAGCCCCAGCATTTT.

The chain carries TRBV2 and TRBJ2-5; tentatively, D is TRBD1 (6 bases). The CDR3 runs 14 residues. The V gene's germline CDR1 is SNHLY and CDR2 FYNNEI. The V gene lost 7 bases and the J gene lost 5 bases, with 17 bases spanning the gap. CDR3 DNA: TGTGCCAGCAACAGGGCCAGGATCGGTGAGACCCAGTACTTC. This gives the protein CASNRARIGETQYF.

This clonotype was detected a few times. The chain employs TRBV7-9 and TRBJ2-1, with D unresolved. The V and J ends lost 6 bases and 0 bases respectively, with 12 bases between them. CDR1 is SEHNR and CDR2 is FQNEAQ in the germline V gene (reference sequence). CDR3 size: 15 residues. The CDR3 DNA sequence: TGTGCCAGCAGTTGGACGTGGAGCTCCTACAATGAGCAGTTCTTC. Translation: CASSWTWSSYNEQFF.

This clonotype was detected ten times or more. This chain uses TRBV4-1 with TRBJ2-3; D ambiguous. Germline V gene lookup returns CDR1 MGHRA and CDR2 YSYEKL. The CDR3 runs to 17 residues. With 0 bases removed from V and 2 bases from J, the gap between germline ends came to 15 bases. CDR3 sequence (DNA): TGCGCCAGCAGCCAAGAGTTTTCAGGAAGCGCCACAGATACGCAGTATTTT. Its translation is CASSQEFSGSATDTQYF.

This clonotype was seen a few times. The chain links TRBV20-1 to TRBJ1-1; D uncertain. With 5 bases removed from V and 4 bases from J, the gap between germline ends came to 17 bases. CDR1 is DFQATT, CDR2 SNEGSKA, per germline (reference sequence). The CDR3 contains 14 residues. The CDR3 nucleotides are TGCAGTGCTTCCCGGGCCTCAAGAGGCACTGAAGCTTTCTTT. Its translation: CSASRASRGTEAFF.

The chain links TRBV20-1 to TRBJ2-7; no definite D call. The germline V gene encodes CDR1 DFQATT and CDR2 SNEGSKA (reference sequence). The CDR3 has 10 residues. Trimming shortened V by 5 bases and J by 6 bases, and 8 bases separated the two germline ends. The DNA of the CDR3 is TGCAGTGCTCTCGTCCGCGAGCAGTACTTC. It is translated as CSALVREQYF.

This clonotype was picked up many times. The V gene is TRBV18, the J gene TRBJ1-3, with D perhaps TRBD1 (5 bases). V was clipped by 3 bases and J by 2 bases, with 11 bases between them. CDR1 is KGHSH, CDR2 LQKENI, per germline. The CDR3 is made up of 15 amino acids. The CDR3 DNA reads TGTGCCAGCTCACCCCCCGGGACTACTGGAAACACCATATATTTT. Residues: CASSPPGTTGNTIYF.

In its sample, this clonotype was seen many times. The gene calls are TRBV2 and TRBJ1-4; unclear D gene. CDR3 length: 14 residues. Germline assignment: CDR1 SNHLY and CDR2 FYNNEI. Trimming shortened V by 7 bases and J by 8 bases, and 17 bases separated the two germline ends. The CDR3 loop reads CASIEATQMEKLFF. DNA for the CDR3: TGTGCCAGCATCGAAGCGACACAAATGGAAAAACTGTTTTTT.

This clonotype has a handful of counts. The chain carries TRBV9 and TRBJ1-1, with 8 bases aligning to TRBD1. V shed 2 bases and J 5 bases; nucleotides not matched to a gene: 2. Germline CDR1 reads SGDLS; CDR2 reads YYNGEE. The CDR3 extends over 13 amino acids. Here the CDR3 reads CASSVGQGTEAFF. The CDR3 DNA reads as TGTGCCAGCAGCGTTGGACAGGGAACTGAAGCTTTCTTT. Full variable domain (outside the CDR3, taken from reference TRBV9 and TRBJ1-1): DSGVTQTPKHLITATGQRVTLRCSPRSGDLSVYWYQQSLDQGLQFLIQYYNGEERAKGNILERFSAQQFPDLHSELNLSSLELGDSALYFCASSVGQGTEAFFGQGTRLTVV.

This clonotype was seen a handful of times. The chain recombines TRBV4-3 with TRBJ1-6; 10 bases agree with TRBD1. Germline CDR1 is LGHNA and CDR2 is YSLEER. V was pared by 5 bases and J by 7 bases, with 8 bases of the junction left unmatched. CDR3 length: 16 residues. The DNA of the CDR3 is TGCGCCAGCAGCATGCGACAGGGGGCCGAGAATTCACCCCTCCACTTT. Its protein is CASSMRQGAENSPLHF.